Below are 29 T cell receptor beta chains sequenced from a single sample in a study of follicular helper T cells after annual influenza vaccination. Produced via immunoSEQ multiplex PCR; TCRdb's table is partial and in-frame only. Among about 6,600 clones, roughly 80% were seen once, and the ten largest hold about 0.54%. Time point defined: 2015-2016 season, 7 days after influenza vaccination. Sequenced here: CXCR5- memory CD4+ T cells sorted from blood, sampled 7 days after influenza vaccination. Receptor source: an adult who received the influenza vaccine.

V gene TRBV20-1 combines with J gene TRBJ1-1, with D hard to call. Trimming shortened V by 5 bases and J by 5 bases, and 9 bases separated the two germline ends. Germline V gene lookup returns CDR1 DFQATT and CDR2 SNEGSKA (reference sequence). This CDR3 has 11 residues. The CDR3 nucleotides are TGCAGTGCTCCCCGGAGGACTGAAGCTTTCTTT. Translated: CSAPRRTEAFF.

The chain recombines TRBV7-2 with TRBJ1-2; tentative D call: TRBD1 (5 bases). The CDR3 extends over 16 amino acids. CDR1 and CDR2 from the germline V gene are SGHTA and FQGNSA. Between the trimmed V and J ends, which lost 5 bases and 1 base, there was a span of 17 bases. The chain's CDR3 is CASSPPLTGNNYGYTF. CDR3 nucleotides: TGTGCCAGCAGCCCCCCGCTCACAGGAAATAACTATGGCTACACCTTC. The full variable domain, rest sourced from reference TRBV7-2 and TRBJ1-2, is GAGVSQSPSNKVTEKGKDVELRCDPISGHTALYWYRQSLGQGLEFLIYFQGNSAPDKSGLPSDRFSAERTGGSVSTLTIQRTQQEDSAVYLCASSPPLTGNNYGYTFGSGTRLTVV.

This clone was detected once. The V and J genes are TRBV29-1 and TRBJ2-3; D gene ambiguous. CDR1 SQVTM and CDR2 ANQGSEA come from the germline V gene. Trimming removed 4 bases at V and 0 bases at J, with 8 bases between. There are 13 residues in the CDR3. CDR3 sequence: CSVGEPSTDTQYF. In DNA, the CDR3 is TGCAGCGTTGGAGAGCCAAGCACAGATACGCAGTATTTT.

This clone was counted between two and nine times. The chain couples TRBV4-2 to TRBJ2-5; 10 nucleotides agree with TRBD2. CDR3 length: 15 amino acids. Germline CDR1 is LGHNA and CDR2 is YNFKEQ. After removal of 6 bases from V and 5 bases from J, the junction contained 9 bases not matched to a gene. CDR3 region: CASRPASGGSETQYF. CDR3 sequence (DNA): TGTGCCAGCAGACCGGCTAGCGGGGGAAGTGAGACCCAGTACTTC.

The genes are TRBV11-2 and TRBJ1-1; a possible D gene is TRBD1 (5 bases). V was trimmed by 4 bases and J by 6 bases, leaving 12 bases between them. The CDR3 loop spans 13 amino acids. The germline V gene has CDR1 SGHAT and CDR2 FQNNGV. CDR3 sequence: CASSSRVSPEAFF. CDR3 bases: TGTGCCAGCAGCTCCAGGGTGAGCCCTGAAGCTTTCTTT.

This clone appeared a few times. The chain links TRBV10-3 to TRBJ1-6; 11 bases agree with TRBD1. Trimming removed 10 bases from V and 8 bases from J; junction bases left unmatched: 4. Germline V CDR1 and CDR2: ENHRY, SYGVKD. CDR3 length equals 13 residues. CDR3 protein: CATGQGAHSPLHF. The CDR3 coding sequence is TGTGCCACCGGACAGGGGGCCCATTCACCCCTCCACTTT.

The CDR3 DNA reads as TGTGCCAGCAGCCCCCTGAGGCACGGTCCCTATGGCTACACCTTC. Translation gives CASSPLRHGPYGYTF. The chain recombines TRBV21-1 with TRBJ1-2. TRBV21-1 constitutes a pseudogene. The CDR3 has 15 amino acids.

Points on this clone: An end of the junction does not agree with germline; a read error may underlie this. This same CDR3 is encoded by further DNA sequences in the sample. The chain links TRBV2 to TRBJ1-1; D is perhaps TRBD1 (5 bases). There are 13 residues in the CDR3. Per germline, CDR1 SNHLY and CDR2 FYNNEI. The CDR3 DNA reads TGTGCTAGCAGGGAACGAGTGAACACTGAAGCTTTCTTT. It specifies CASRERVNTEAFF. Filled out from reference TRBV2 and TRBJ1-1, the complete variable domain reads EPEVTQTPSHQVTQMGQEVILRCVPISNHLYFYWYRQILGQKVEFLVSFYNNEISEKSEIFDDQFSVERPDGSNFTLKIRSTKLEDSAMYFCASRERVNTEAFFGQGTRLTVV.

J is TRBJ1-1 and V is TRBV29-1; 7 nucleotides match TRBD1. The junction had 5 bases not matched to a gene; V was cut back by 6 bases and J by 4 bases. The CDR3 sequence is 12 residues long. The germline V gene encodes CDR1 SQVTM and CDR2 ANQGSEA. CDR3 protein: CSVMTGSTEAFF. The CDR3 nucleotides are TGCAGCGTAATGACAGGGTCCACTGAAGCTTTCTTT. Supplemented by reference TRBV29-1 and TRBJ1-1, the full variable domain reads SAVISQKPSRDICQRGTSLTIQCQVDSQVTMMFWYRQQPGQSLTLIATANQGSEATYESGFVIDKFPISRPNLTFSTLTVSNMSPEDSSIYLCSVMTGSTEAFFGQGTRLTVV.

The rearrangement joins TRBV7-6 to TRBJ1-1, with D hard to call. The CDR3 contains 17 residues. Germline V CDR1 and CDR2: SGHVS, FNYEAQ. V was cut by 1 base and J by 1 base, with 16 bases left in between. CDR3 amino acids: CASSLVFFPGKNTEAFF. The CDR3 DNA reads TGTGCCAGCAGCTTAGTATTTTTCCCGGGTAAGAACACTGAAGCTTTCTTT.

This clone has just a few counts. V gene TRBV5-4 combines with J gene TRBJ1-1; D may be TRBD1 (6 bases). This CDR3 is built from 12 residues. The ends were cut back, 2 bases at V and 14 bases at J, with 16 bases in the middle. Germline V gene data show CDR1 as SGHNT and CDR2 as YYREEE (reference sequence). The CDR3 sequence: CASSFQGLGTFF. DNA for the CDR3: TGTGCCAGCAGCTTTCAGGGGTTAGGCACCTTCTTT.

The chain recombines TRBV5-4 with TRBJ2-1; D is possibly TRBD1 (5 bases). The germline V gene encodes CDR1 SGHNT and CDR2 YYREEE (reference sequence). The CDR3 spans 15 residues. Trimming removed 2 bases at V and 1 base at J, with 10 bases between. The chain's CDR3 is CASSFDQGSYNEQFF. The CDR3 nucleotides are TGTGCCAGCAGCTTTGACCAGGGATCCTACAATGAGCAGTTCTTC.

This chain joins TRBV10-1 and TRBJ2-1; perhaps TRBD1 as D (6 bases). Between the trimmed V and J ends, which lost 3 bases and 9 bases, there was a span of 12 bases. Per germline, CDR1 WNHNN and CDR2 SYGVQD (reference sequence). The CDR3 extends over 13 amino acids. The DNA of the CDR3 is TGCGCCAGCAGTGACCTACAGGGCGCTGAGCAGTTCTTC. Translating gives CASSDLQGAEQFF.

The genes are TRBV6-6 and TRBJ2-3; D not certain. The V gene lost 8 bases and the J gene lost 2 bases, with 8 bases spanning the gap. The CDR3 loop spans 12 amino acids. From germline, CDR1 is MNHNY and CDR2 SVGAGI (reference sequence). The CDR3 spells CASSSNTDTQYF. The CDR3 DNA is TGTGCCAGCTCTTCAAACACAGATACGCAGTATTTT.

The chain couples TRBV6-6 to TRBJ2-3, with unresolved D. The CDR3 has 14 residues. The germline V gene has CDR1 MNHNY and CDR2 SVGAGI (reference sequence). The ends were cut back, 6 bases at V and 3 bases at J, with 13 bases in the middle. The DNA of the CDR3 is TGTGCCAGCAGGCTGAGAGGAATAACAGATACGCAGTATTTT. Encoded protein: CASRLRGITDTQYF.

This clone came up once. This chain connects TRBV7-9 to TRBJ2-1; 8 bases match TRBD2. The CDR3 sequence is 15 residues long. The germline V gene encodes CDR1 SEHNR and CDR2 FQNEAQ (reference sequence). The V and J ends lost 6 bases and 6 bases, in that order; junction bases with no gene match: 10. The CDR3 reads CASSPRGGLANEQFF. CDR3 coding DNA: TGTGCCAGCAGTCCCCGGGGGGGCCTGGCCAATGAGCAGTTCTTC.

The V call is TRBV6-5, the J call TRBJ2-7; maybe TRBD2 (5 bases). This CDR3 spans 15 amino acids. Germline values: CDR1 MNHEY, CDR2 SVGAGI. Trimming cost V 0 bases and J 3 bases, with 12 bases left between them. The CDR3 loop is CASSYSKLGSYEQYF. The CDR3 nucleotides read TGTGCCAGCAGTTACTCGAAGTTAGGGAGCTACGAGCAGTACTTC.

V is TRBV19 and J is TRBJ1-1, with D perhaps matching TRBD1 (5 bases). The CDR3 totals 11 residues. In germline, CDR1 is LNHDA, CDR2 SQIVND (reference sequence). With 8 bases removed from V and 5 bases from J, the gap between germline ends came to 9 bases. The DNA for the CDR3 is TGTGCCAGTGGACACAGAACTGAAGCTTTCTTT. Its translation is CASGHRTEAFF.

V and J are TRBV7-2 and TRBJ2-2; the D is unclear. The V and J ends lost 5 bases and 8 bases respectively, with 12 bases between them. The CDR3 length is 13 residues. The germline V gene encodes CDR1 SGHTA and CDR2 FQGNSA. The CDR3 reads CASSLGEIGELFF. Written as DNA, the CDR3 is TGTGCCAGCAGCCTAGGAGAGATAGGGGAGCTGTTTTTT.

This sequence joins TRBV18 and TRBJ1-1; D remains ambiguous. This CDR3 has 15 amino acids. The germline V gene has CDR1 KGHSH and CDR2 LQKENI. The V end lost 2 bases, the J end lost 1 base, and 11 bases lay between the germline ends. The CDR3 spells CASSPDYQRNTEAFF. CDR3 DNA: TGTGCCAGCTCACCAGATTATCAGAGGAACACTGAAGCTTTCTTT.

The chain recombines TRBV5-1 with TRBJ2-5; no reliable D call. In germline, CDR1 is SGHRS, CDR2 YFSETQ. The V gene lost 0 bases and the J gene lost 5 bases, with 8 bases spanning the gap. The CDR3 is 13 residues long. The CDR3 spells CASSLGAGETQYF. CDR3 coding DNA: TGCGCCAGCAGCTTGGGGGCAGGCGAGACCCAGTACTTC.

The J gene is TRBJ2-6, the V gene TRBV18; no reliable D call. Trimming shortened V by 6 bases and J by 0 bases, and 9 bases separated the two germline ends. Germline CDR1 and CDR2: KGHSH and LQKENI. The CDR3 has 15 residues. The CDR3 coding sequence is TGTGCCAGCTCCCTCACTCTCTCTGGGGCCAACGTCCTGACTTTC. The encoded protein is CASSLTLSGANVLTF.

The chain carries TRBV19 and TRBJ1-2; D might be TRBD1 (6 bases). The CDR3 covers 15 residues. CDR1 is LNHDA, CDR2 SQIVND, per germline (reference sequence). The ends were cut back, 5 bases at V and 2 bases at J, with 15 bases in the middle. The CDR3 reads CASSSQGIVNYGYTF. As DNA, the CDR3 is TGTGCCAGTAGTTCGCAGGGGATTGTAAACTATGGCTACACCTTC.

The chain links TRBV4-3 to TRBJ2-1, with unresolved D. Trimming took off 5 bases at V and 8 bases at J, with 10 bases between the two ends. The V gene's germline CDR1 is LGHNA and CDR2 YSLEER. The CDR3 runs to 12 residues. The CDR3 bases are TGCGCCAGCAGCGACACCTGGGATGAGCAGTTCTTC. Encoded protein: CASSDTWDEQFF.

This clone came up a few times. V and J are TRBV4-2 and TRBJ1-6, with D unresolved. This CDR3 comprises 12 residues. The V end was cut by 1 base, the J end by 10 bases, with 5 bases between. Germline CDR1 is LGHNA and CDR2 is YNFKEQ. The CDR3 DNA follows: TGTGCCAGCAGCCAAGTGGGATCACCCCTCCACTTT. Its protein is CASSQVGSPLHF.

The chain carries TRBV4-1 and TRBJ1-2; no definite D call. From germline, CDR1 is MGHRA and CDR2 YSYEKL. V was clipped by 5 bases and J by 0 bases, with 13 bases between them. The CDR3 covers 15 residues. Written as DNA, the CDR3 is TGCGCCAGCAGCATCCGGGGAGAATCTAACTATGGCTACACCTTC. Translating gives CASSIRGESNYGYTF.

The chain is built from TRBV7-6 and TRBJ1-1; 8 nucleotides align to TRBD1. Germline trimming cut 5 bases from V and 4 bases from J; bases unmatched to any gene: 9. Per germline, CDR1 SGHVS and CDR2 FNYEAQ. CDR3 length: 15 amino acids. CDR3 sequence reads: CASSGPGQVATEAFF. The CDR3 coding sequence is TGTGCCAGCAGCGGACCGGGACAGGTGGCCACTGAAGCTTTCTTT.

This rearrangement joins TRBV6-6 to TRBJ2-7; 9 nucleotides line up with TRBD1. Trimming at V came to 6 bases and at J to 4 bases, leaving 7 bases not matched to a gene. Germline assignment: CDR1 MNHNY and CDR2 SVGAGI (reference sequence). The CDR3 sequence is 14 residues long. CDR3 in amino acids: CASRMGQGTYEQYF. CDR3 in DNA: TGTGCCAGCAGGATGGGACAGGGAACGTACGAGCAGTACTTC.

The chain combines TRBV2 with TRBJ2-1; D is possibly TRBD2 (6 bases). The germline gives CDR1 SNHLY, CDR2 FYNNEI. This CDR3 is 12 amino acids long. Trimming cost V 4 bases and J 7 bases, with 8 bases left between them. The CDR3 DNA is TGTGCCAGCAGTGTCGGAGGGAATGAGCAGTTCTTC. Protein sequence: CASSVGGNEQFF. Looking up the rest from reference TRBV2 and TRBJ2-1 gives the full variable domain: EPEVTQTPSHQVTQMGQEVILRCVPISNHLYFYWYRQILGQKVEFLVSFYNNEISEKSEIFDDQFSVERPDGSNFTLKIRSTKLEDSAMYFCASSVGGNEQFFGPGTRLTVL.